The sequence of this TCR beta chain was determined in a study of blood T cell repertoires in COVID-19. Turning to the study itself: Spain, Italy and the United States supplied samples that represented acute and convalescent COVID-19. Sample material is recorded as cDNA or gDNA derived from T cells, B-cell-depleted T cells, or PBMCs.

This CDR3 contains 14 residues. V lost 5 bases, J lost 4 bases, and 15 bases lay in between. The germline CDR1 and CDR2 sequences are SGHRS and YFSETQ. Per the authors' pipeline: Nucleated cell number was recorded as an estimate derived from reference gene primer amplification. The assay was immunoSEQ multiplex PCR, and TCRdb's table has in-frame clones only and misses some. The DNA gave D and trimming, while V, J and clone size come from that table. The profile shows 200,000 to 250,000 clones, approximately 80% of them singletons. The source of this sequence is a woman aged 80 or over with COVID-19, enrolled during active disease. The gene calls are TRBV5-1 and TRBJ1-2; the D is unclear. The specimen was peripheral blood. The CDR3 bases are TGCGCCAGCAGTCTGACAACACGGGGCTATGGCTACACCTTC. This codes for CASSLTTRGYGYTF.